This T cell receptor (beta chain) stems from a study of beta chain features in type 1 diabetes. General study results and limits: In all four CD4+ subsets, TCRB CDR3 length was significantly, moderately reduced in type 1 diabetes.

Of the isolated RNA, all was reverse transcribed, and so the sequenced material was expressed TCRB transcripts. The assay was immunoSEQ multiplex PCR, and TCRdb's table has in-frame clones only and misses some. In the table there are some 150,000 clones, roughly 9% of which are singletons. CDR3 size: 15 residues. In germline, CDR1 is LNHNV, CDR2 YYDKDF (reference sequence). The V end was cut by 0 bases, the J end by 4 bases, with 12 bases between. Notes on this clone: Antigen unknown.

The sample consisted of central memory CD4+ T cells from blood. The chain recombines TRBV15 with TRBJ2-5; D uncertain. This clonotype was obtained from a woman younger than 45 with type 1 diabetes. CDR3: CATSRDEVRRETQYF. CDR3 DNA: TGTGCCACCAGCAGAGATGAGGTCCGGCGAGAGACCCAGTACTTC.